One sample yielded the 10 T cell receptor beta chains listed below, sequenced in a study of blood T cell repertoires in COVID-19 (dated by TCRdb to 2018 to 2020). Library prep was done by the immunoSEQ multiplex PCR assay. TCRdb took this table from immuneACCESS and kept in-frame rearrangements with V and J called. Such tables lack part of the clones; where checked against another copy, unresolved V genes explain under half of the gap, and the rest is unexplained. This sample gives about 310,000 clones in total; roughly 90% of them show up just once. Over 8.5% of the sample is held by the ten biggest clonotypes. The sequencing sample was made of PBMCs or T cells enriched from blood (not recorded which). Source of these receptors: a woman in her twenties or thirties who had recovered from COVID-19.

The DNA of the CDR3 is TGTGCCATCAGTGGGCAGGCGAGCTCTGGGGCCAACGTCCTGACTTTC. As protein: CAISGQASSGANVLTF. The V call is TRBV10-3, the J call TRBJ2-6; D gene unclear. V was shortened by 4 bases and J by 0 bases, with 10 bases between the two germline ends. This CDR3 spans 16 amino acids. Germline CDR1 reads ENHRY; CDR2 reads SYGVKD.

The chain couples TRBV30 to TRBJ1-5, with TRBD1 as a possible D gene (6 bases). The CDR3 is 15 amino acids. Germline lookup yields CDR1 GTSNPN and CDR2 SVGIG (reference sequence). Deletions cut 0 bases from V and 5 bases from J, with 14 bases between. CDR3 in amino acids: CAWSVRPEGDQPQHF. Written as DNA, the CDR3 is TGTGCCTGGAGTGTAAGACCCGAGGGGGATCAGCCCCAGCATTTT.

The chain joins TRBV27 to TRBJ2-7, with 10 positions matching TRBD1. The V gene end was trimmed by 6 bases and the J gene end by 3 bases; junction bases not matched to a gene: 8. The CDR3 length is 15 residues. CDR1 and CDR2 from the germline V gene are MNHEY and SMNVEV (reference sequence). The CDR3 reads CASSDRGPYDYEQYF. CDR3 DNA sequence: TGTGCCAGCAGCGACAGGGGGCCCTACGACTACGAGCAGTACTTC.

This clone was observed a few times. The rearrangement joins TRBV5-4 to TRBJ2-7; the D gene is possibly TRBD1 (6 bases). Trimming took 3 bases from V and 4 from J, leaving 11 bases between them. The CDR3 totals 13 residues. CDR1 and CDR2 from the germline V gene are SGHNT and YYREEE (reference sequence). CDR3: CASSSRDIYEQYF. The DNA of the CDR3 is TGTGCCAGCAGCTCCCGGGACATTTACGAGCAGTACTTC.

The chain combines TRBV28 with TRBJ1-1, with 7 bases lining up with TRBD1. Germline V gene data show CDR1 as MDHEN and CDR2 as SYDVKM. After removal of 6 bases from V and 1 base from J, the junction contained 5 bases not matched to a gene. CDR3 length: 14 residues. The CDR3 DNA reads TGTGCCAGCAGCGGATACAGGGGGAACACTGAAGCTTTCTTT. This encodes CASSGYRGNTEAFF.

The chain employs TRBV3-1 (or the pseudogene TRBV3-2) and TRBJ2-2, with a weak D call TRBD2 (5 bases). Germline V gene lookup returns CDR1 LGHDT and CDR2 YNNKEL (reference sequence). V lost 3 bases and J lost 4, with 12 bases in between. The CDR3 length is 15 residues. CDR3 amino acids: CASSHFPLATGELFF. As DNA, the CDR3 is TGTGCCAGCAGCCATTTTCCTCTAGCCACCGGGGAGCTGTTTTTT.

V is TRBV18 and J is TRBJ2-2, with unresolved D. This CDR3 comprises 12 residues. The V gene's germline CDR1 is KGHSH and CDR2 LQKENI. V was pared by 3 bases and J by 6 bases, with 5 bases between. CDR3 bases: TGTGCCAGCTCACCTTCGGCCGGGGAGCTGTTTTTT. This codes for CASSPSAGELFF.

The chain combines TRBV27 with TRBJ1-2; D ambiguous. Germline values: CDR1 MNHEY, CDR2 SMNVEV (reference sequence). The V gene lost 3 bases and the J gene lost 6 bases, with 11 bases spanning the gap. The CDR3 has 13 residues. The CDR3 protein is CASSFSGKDGYTF. The CDR3 DNA reads as TGTGCCAGCAGTTTTTCCGGGAAGGATGGCTACACCTTC.

The chain has TRBV20-1 and TRBJ2-1; a weak D match, TRBD2 (6 bases). CDR1 and CDR2 from the germline V gene are DFQATT and SNEGSKA (reference sequence). The V and J ends lost 3 bases and 8 bases respectively, with 29 bases between them. CDR3 length: 18 amino acids. CDR3 DNA: TGCAGTGCTAGTTTGATCGGGGAGACTAGAGTTGGTTCCGATGAGCAGTTCTTC. Residues: CSASLIGETRVGSDEQFF.

The chain links TRBV18 to TRBJ1-4; D is uncertain. Per the germline V gene, CDR1 is KGHSH and CDR2 is LQKENI. This CDR3 has 12 residues. Deletions cut 2 bases from V and 7 bases from J, with 5 bases between. The CDR3 here is CASSPSGEKLFF. The CDR3 DNA sequence: TGTGCCAGCTCACCATCAGGTGAAAAACTGTTTTTT.